This T cell receptor beta chain emerged from a study of blood T cell repertoires in COVID-19. Using immunoSEQ multiplex PCR, the repertoire was profiled, and TCRdb retains in-frame clones only, with some absent. The sample holds 150,000 to 200,000 clones, around four fifths seen once. The CDR3 loop spans 13 amino acids. Germline V gene lookup returns CDR1 KGHSH and CDR2 LQKENI. Trimming removed 3 bases from V and 1 base from J, with 6 bases in between. Details on this clone: The same CDR3 can be traced to other DNA sequences in this sample.

The chain combines TRBV18 with TRBJ1-1, with a weak D call TRBD1 (5 bases). Specimen: peripheral blood. The source is a middle-aged woman with COVID-19, enrolled during active disease. The CDR3 loop reads CASSPGQNTEAFF. CDR3 DNA sequence: TGTGCCAGCTCACCGGGGCAGAACACTGAAGCTTTCTTT.